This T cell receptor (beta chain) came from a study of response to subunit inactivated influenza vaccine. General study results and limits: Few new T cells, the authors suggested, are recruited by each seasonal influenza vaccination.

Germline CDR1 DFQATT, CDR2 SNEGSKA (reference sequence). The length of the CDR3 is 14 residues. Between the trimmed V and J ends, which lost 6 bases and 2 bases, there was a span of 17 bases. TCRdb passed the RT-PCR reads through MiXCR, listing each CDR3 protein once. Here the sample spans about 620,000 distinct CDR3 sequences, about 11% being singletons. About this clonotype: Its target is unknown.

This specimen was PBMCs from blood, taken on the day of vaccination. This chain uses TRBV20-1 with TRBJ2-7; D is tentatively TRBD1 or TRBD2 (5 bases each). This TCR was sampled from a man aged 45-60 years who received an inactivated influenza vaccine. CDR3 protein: CSASPGPLPYEQYF. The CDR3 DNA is TGCAGTGCGTCGCCGGGACCCTTACCCTACGAGCAGTACTTC.